A single TCR beta chain is shown here with its context. Its antigen is currently unknown. This sample was included in a study of cytomegalovirus exposure and HLA in healthy donors. Study-level results: Available immune exposure information was restricted to CMV serostatus only. The study recorded about 160 TCR beta chains that were cytomegalovirus-associated.

V shed 3 bases and J shed 1 base, with 9 bases lying between them. This CDR3 is built from 14 residues. Germline CDR1 MDHEN, CDR2 SYDVKM. Use of 60 Vbeta and 13 Jbeta primers characterized the PCR. Sequencing used immunoSEQ multiplex PCR; TCRdb keeps in-frame clones, though not all of them. This table has about 160,000 clones, around 79% appearing once. The specimen sequenced was PBMCs. The receptor comes from a woman aged 40 to 50 in good health and CMV-seronegative. This chain uses TRBV28 with TRBJ1-1; D remains ambiguous. In DNA, the CDR3 is TGTGCCAGCAGTTTGGCAGGTGGGAACACTGAAGCTTTCTTT. It codes for CASSLAGGNTEAFF.